This TCR beta chain was observed in a study of cytomegalovirus exposure and HLA in healthy donors. At the level of the study: Genotyping showed 75% to 90% of over 350 donors falling in the Caucasian-associated ancestry cluster.

About this clone itself: Its antigen is currently unknown.

CDR3 length: 14 residues. Looked up from germline, CDR1 is LGHNA and CDR2 is YSLEER. V dropped 3 bases and J dropped 4; count of bases not matched to a gene: 3. Study-wide results and limits: Productive rates of about 90% or about 30% were seen for most TCR beta V segments in an earlier analysis. By a later analysis, the bulk of CMV-associated TCR beta chains appeared HLA-restricted.

Vbeta (60) and Jbeta (13) primers were used in the PCR. The protocol was immunoSEQ multiplex PCR, while the TCRdb copy is restricted to in-frame clones and leaves out a portion. The sample contains about 120,000 clones, 70% to 80% of which appear only once. The sample comprised PBMCs. The chain is built from TRBV4-3 and TRBJ1-2, with 9 bases matching TRBD1. The TCR comes from a woman aged 45-65 years in good health and CMV-seropositive. The CDR3: CASSQGQGSYGYTF. The CDR3 DNA sequence: TGCGCCAGCAGCCAGGGACAGGGTTCCTATGGCTACACCTTC.